A single T cell receptor beta chain is shown here with its context. Its antigen is still unknown. This sample is drawn from a study of Ad26.COV2.S vaccination and SARS-CoV-2 variants. Study at large: Once or twice, 56 days apart, Ad26.COV2.S was delivered intramuscularly. Study-level results: Vaccine recipients and placebo recipients showed similar non-spike TCR breadth. Vaccine recipients posted higher spike-specific TCR breadth than their placebo counterparts.

This CDR3 has 15 amino acids. With 10 bases removed from V and 0 bases from J, the gap between germline ends came to 16 bases. The germline V gene has CDR1 MDHEN and CDR2 SYDVKM. The treatment is: roughly 18 received Ad26.COV2.S at low or high dose, single or two shots; about 5 received placebo; per-sample allocation not given. Following the first vaccine or placebo injection, samples were taken on day 63. Immunization relied on an Ad26 vector, which expressed Wuhan-strain SARS-CoV-2 spike. Generated by immunoSEQ multiplex PCR, the TCRdb table keeps only in-frame clones and is missing some. The sample lists roughly 300,000 clones, roughly 90% occurring once.

V is TRBV28 and J is TRBJ2-1, with a tentative D call TRBD1 (5 bases). The TCR sequence derives from a person between 18 and 65 years old who received the Ad26.COV2.S COVID-19 vaccine or a placebo. This specimen consisted of peripheral blood, obtained in a trial of Ad26.COV2.S vaccine versus placebo. The CDR3 DNA sequence: TGTGCCATCGAAGAACCCCAGGGCTCCTACAATGAGCAGTTCTTC. This translates into CAIEEPQGSYNEQFF.